This TCR beta chain was recorded in a study of shared clonotypes between healthy human individuals. The run depth of the assay was deep. Using immunoSEQ multiplex PCR, the repertoire was profiled, and TCRdb retains in-frame clones only, with some absent. Of around 2,000,000 clones listed, over 85% are singletons. Only CD45RO-negative cells positively selected for CCR7 counted as naive CD8 cells, so terminally differentiated effector memory CD45RA+ cells were excluded. Germline values: CDR1 SGHNT, CDR2 YYREEE (reference sequence). The V end was cut by 4 bases, the J end by 0 bases, with 11 bases between. The CDR3 contains 15 residues.

The sample consisted of naive CD8+ T cells sorted from blood. The rearrangement links TRBV5-4 to TRBJ2-1; tentative D call: TRBD2 (6 bases). The clonotype was recovered from a man aged 18 to 29 in good health. As DNA, the CDR3 is TGTGCCAGCAGCGGGACTGGGGGCTCCTACAATGAGCAGTTCTTC. This codes for CASSGTGGSYNEQFF.